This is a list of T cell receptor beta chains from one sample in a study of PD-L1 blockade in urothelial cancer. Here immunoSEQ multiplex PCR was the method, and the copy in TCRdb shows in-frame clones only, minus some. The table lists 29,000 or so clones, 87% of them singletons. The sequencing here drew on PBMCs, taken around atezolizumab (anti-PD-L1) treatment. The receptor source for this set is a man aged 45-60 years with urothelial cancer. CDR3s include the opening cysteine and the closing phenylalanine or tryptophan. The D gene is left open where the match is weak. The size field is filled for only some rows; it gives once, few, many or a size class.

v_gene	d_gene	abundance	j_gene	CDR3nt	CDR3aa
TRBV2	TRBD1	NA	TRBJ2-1	TGTGCCAGCAAAGAACAGGGGCCAGACAATGAGCAGTTCTTC	CASKEQGPDNEQFF
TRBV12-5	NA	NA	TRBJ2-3	TGTGCTAGTGGTTTGCGTGGGGGCGGGTCAGATACGCAGTATTTT	CASGLRGGGSDTQYF
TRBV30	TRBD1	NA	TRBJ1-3	TGTGCCTGGAGTAAAGGACAGGCCTCTGGAAACACCATATATTTT	CAWSKGQASGNTIYF
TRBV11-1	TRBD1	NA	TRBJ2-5	TGTGCCAGCAGCTTAAACGGACAGGCTTTGTACCAAGAGACCCAGTACTTC	CASSLNGQALYQETQYF
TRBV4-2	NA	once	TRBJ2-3	TGTGCCAGCAGCGTCGGCGGGACTAGCACAGATACGCAGTATTTT	CASSVGGTSTDTQYF
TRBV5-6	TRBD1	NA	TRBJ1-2	TGTGCCAGCAGCCCGGACAGGGGATATGGCTACACCTTC	CASSPDRGYGYTF
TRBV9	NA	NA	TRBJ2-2	TGTGCCAGCAGCGGTCGTCGGACAGCACCGGCGGAGCTGTTTTTT	CASSGRRTAPAELFF
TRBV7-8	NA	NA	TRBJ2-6	TGTGCCAGCAGCTTCCCCTCAGGGTCTGGGGCCAACGTCCTGACTTTC	CASSFPSGSGANVLTF
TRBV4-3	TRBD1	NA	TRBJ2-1	TGCGCCAGCAGCCAACCGGGACAGCTCAATGAGCAGTTCTTC	CASSQPGQLNEQFF
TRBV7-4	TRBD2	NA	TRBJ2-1	TGTGCCAGCAGCTTACTTCGGACTAGCGGGAGGATTTTATTCTTC	CASSLLRTSGRILFF
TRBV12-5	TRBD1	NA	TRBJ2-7	TGTGCTAGTGGTTTAATTCCAGGGGGCGCATCCTACGAGCAGTACTTC	CASGLIPGGASYEQYF
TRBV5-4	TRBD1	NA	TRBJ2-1	TGTGCCAGCCATGGGACAGGAATGGACAATGAGCAGTTCTTC	CASHGTGMDNEQFF
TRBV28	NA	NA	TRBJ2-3	TGTGCCAGCAGTTACCTTCACGGGGGCACAGATACGCAGTATTTT	CASSYLHGGTDTQYF
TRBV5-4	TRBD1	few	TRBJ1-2	TGTGCCAGCAGCGGGGGGACAGACCTCTATGGCTACACCTTC	CASSGGTDLYGYTF
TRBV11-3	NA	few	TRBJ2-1	TGTGCCAGCAGCTTCTCGGGAGCGGGTGAGCAGTTCTTC	CASSFSGAGEQFF
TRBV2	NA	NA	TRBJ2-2	TGTGCCAGCGGGAGGGTGACAGGGGCGCCTAACACCGGGGAGCTGTTTTTT	CASGRVTGAPNTGELFF